The sequence of this TCR beta chain was determined in a study of cytomegalovirus exposure and HLA in healthy donors (dated by TCRdb to 2015 to 2018). About the study as a whole: According to an earlier analysis of several hundred of the donors, roughly 180 million T cells yielded approximately 120 million unique TCR beta sequences and approximately 300 Gb of sequence data. Approximately 300 gigabases of sequencing data and 70 million to 100 million unique TCR sequences were included in an early release covering several hundred HLA-typed donors. Every repertoire in the discovery cohort had been generated on one and the same sequencing platform. Rather than using new phenotypic data, the later analysis identified candidate immune exposures from TCR beta sequences and from how often those sequences occurred across donors. Donor age, sex, ethnicity and CMV serostatus were collected together with the repertoire data. A later analysis re-examined previously published TCR beta repertoires from just over 650 donors and added high-resolution HLA genotyping to investigate patterns of TCR occurrence. A later genetic analysis took genome-wide SNP genotypes for 398 of the 666 donors and used that subset as a discovery cohort. Both class I and class II loci were covered by HLA typing, at four-digit resolution. Along with the roughly 670-subject first cohort, a separate validation cohort of around 120 different subjects was used. On average, roughly 240,000 unique TCR beta nucleotide sequences were sequenced per donor among more than 350 genotyped donors of the cohort, with roughly 19% of those sequences being non-productive. To decide whether each TCR beta V gene segment behaved as functional or pseudogenic, an earlier analysis of some 540 of the donors relied on high-throughput TCR beta sequencing. Typing coverage differed by locus: A, B, C, DRB1 and DQB1 were typed in about 620-630 donors, DQA1 in 522, DPA1 in around 600, and DPB1 in just under 490. Of the roughly 400 genotyped donors, about 80% fell in the genetic ancestry cluster associated with self-reported Caucasian donors. Five DR-DQ haplotypes were treated as single units for association and clustering because of strong linkage in the cohort. The T cell repertoires of about 700 subjects were profiled by immunosequencing and related to cytomegalovirus serostatus. The study aimed to test whether signatures of past pathogen exposure could be identified by cataloging public T cell receptors. To predict cytomegalovirus infection status, the study combined high-throughput TCR immunosequencing, statistical association of individual TCRs with disease status, and machine learning. Overall study results and their limits: Because HLA typing was unavailable for some donors at each locus, only the typed subset was used in association tests. The authors suggested that the approach could potentially be extended to other disease states and immunological phenotypes. A further reported finding was that TCR beta sequences accurately predicted the HLA-A and HLA-B alleles for most subjects in the first cohort. Sequencing depth was assumed to be roughly uniform across donors in the presence/absence analyses, though that assumption may not hold. A cluster of highly shared sequence variants was judged likely to represent a technical artifact of the sequencing pipeline. In a later analysis, HLA-associated TCR beta chains showed more clonal expansion and lower generation probabilities than non-associated chains that were equally common. According to a later analysis, most CMV-associated TCR beta chains appeared to be HLA-restricted, and the HLA associations seemed to be driven largely by CMV exposure. For the cohort, immune exposure information was limited to CMV serostatus. In the study, some 180 TCR beta chains were listed as associated with cytomegalovirus. An earlier analysis of approximately 570 of the donors showed that most TCR beta V segments appeared in productive rearrangements either about 87% or about 30% of the time, which broadly matched IMGT annotations. An association between a missense DCLRE1C variant and V-gene and J-gene trimming of TCR beta chains was found in a later genetic analysis and replicated in an independent cohort. A later analysis reported that several top co-occurrence clusters appeared linked to parvovirus B19, influenza, CMV and Epstein-Barr virus. Correlated functional status among segregating V segments might reflect linkage disequilibrium, but an unknown experimental factor could not be ruled out. Most TCR sequences were observed very rarely across donors, whereas some public TCRs were present in many individuals. The 87-base-pair reads could not distinguish some IMGT-functional V segments, including TRBV6-2 and TRBV6-3, so those segments were excluded. The earlier analysis of a few hundred of the donors excluded roughly 16 rarely observed V segments, including chromosome 9 orphons, because counts were too low. According to a later analysis, TCR association rates differed among HLA loci, with DRB1 alleles showing the most associated TCRs and HLA-C alleles showing the fewest. In vitro tests confirmed that a few of the cytomegalovirus-associated TCR beta chains recognize cytomegalovirus antigens. When HLA alleles, especially DR and DQ, strongly co-occurred, TCR associations were difficult to assign to individual alleles. Compared with the roughly 670-donor mean, donors in an Asian-associated ancestry cluster had fewer N-insertions in productive TCRs, according to a later genetic analysis. In both the original and validation cohorts, the classifier was reported to diagnose cytomegalovirus status with high specificity and sensitivity. In a later analysis, around 17,000 TCR beta sequences were associated with specific HLA alleles at a false discovery rate of 0.05. Only TCR beta chains were sequenced in this cohort, and the absence of alpha or paired-chain data limited detectable features.

The cohort consisted of 600 to 700 healthy bone marrow donors. All cohort members were sampled while nominally healthy, although unrecorded immune exposures were likely present. The donor tested CMV seronegative, placing the donor among the 300 to 400 seronegative members of the cohort. A peripheral blood sample was collected from each donor, and TCR beta sequencing was performed on peripheral blood mononuclear cells. The Qiagen DNeasy Blood Extraction Kit was used to extract genomic DNA from the blood cell samples. The V and J ends are trimmed by 0 bases and 8 bases, leaving 13 bases between them. Looking up the germline V gene yields CDR1 SGHVS and CDR2 FQNEAQ. The CDR3, from cysteine to phenylalanine, totals 14 residues. CDR3 DNA is the only sequence kept; it has 42 bases, read in frame from the first base. A remark on this clone: No cognate antigen has been identified for it. Base qualities are not provided; no much larger clone lies one nucleotide away.

Library generation was performed with the immunoSEQ multiplex PCR assay. The multiplex PCR relied on a mix of 60 forward primers for TCR Vbeta segments and 13 reverse primers for TCR Jbeta segments. The CDR3 region of rearranged TCR beta genes was amplified from genomic DNA by a multiplex PCR assay. On the Illumina HiSeq System, the amplified TCR beta libraries were sequenced as 87-base-pair reads. In the paper's pipeline: In a later analysis, some 80 million unique TCR beta chains were counted across the 500 to 850 repertoires, and approximately 9.9 million of these chains were shared by at least two donors. A nearest-neighbor algorithm error-corrected the raw reads and collapsed the reads into unique sequences, merging closely related sequences to remove PCR and sequencing errors. Alignment of CDR3 sequences to IMGT reference sequences was used to assign V, D and J gene segments. Each retained sequence needed at least a six-nucleotide match to both a V gene segment and a J gene segment. A rearrangement counted as productive if the CDR3 had no stop codons and remained in frame with V and J, and every other rearrangement counted as non-productive. CDR3 was defined according to IMGT convention as the region running from the second conserved V-encoded cysteine to the conserved J-encoded phenylalanine. In an earlier analysis of around 570 of the donors, sequences lacking an unambiguous match to a single V gene segment were excluded. An earlier analysis of several hundred of the donors called V segments functional above 56.7% productive rearrangements and segregating when the between-donor standard deviation exceeded 5%. A statistical classification framework was developed to diagnose cytomegalovirus status using the catalog of TCR beta chain sequences. A later analysis assigned V and J genes by comparing TCR nucleotide sequences with IMGT/GENE-DB human TR gene sequences. The TCRdist pipeline was used in a later analysis to assign CDR3 sequences and most-parsimonious VDJ recombination scenarios. A later analysis defined each TCR beta chain by its CDR3 amino acid sequence plus V-gene family, and excluded reads lacking a unique V-gene family. To address suspected cross-contamination and a sequencing artifact, a later analysis removed over 500 highly shared, low-generation-probability nucleotide sequences. In a later analysis, a clonal expansion index for each public chain was calculated from normalized within-repertoire ranks of inferred template counts. In a later analysis, generation probabilities were computed with a VDJ recombination model fitted to out-of-frame rearrangements, and the resulting probabilities were checked against IGoR. Hypergeometric tests were used in a later analysis to score TCR-TCR, TCR-HLA and TCR-CMV co-occurrence, with a repertoire-size bias correction applied to the TCR pairs. In a later analysis, false discovery rates were estimated by permuting HLA or CMV assignments 20 times. In a later analysis, co-occurring TCRs were grouped using DBSCAN, and TCRdist sequence similarity was added for clustering within HLA-allele-positive subsets. Repertoires with fewer than 30,000 or more than 120,000 public chains, plus five repertoires with anomalous nucleotide sharing, were excluded from co-occurrence clustering. The clones in this table, taken by TCRdb from immuneACCESS, are in-frame only. Not every clone is retained; where verified, under half of the shortfall comes from an unresolved V gene, and the cause of the rest is unknown. V and J calls and clone size come straight from that table; D and trimming were deduced from the DNA. The sample table lists tens of thousands of clones, approximately 70% of them with a count of one. Roughly 2.2% of the sample goes to the ten largest clones.

This receptor was identified in a man younger than 40 in good health and CMV-seronegative. The sample comprised PBMCs. Rearrangement joined TRBV7-8 to TRBJ1-2; a tentative D match to TRBD1 spans 6 bases. The CDR3 protein sequence reads: CASSLAENRAGYTF. The DNA sequence is given as TGTGCCAGCAGCTTAGCAGAAAACAGGGCCGGCTACACCTTC.